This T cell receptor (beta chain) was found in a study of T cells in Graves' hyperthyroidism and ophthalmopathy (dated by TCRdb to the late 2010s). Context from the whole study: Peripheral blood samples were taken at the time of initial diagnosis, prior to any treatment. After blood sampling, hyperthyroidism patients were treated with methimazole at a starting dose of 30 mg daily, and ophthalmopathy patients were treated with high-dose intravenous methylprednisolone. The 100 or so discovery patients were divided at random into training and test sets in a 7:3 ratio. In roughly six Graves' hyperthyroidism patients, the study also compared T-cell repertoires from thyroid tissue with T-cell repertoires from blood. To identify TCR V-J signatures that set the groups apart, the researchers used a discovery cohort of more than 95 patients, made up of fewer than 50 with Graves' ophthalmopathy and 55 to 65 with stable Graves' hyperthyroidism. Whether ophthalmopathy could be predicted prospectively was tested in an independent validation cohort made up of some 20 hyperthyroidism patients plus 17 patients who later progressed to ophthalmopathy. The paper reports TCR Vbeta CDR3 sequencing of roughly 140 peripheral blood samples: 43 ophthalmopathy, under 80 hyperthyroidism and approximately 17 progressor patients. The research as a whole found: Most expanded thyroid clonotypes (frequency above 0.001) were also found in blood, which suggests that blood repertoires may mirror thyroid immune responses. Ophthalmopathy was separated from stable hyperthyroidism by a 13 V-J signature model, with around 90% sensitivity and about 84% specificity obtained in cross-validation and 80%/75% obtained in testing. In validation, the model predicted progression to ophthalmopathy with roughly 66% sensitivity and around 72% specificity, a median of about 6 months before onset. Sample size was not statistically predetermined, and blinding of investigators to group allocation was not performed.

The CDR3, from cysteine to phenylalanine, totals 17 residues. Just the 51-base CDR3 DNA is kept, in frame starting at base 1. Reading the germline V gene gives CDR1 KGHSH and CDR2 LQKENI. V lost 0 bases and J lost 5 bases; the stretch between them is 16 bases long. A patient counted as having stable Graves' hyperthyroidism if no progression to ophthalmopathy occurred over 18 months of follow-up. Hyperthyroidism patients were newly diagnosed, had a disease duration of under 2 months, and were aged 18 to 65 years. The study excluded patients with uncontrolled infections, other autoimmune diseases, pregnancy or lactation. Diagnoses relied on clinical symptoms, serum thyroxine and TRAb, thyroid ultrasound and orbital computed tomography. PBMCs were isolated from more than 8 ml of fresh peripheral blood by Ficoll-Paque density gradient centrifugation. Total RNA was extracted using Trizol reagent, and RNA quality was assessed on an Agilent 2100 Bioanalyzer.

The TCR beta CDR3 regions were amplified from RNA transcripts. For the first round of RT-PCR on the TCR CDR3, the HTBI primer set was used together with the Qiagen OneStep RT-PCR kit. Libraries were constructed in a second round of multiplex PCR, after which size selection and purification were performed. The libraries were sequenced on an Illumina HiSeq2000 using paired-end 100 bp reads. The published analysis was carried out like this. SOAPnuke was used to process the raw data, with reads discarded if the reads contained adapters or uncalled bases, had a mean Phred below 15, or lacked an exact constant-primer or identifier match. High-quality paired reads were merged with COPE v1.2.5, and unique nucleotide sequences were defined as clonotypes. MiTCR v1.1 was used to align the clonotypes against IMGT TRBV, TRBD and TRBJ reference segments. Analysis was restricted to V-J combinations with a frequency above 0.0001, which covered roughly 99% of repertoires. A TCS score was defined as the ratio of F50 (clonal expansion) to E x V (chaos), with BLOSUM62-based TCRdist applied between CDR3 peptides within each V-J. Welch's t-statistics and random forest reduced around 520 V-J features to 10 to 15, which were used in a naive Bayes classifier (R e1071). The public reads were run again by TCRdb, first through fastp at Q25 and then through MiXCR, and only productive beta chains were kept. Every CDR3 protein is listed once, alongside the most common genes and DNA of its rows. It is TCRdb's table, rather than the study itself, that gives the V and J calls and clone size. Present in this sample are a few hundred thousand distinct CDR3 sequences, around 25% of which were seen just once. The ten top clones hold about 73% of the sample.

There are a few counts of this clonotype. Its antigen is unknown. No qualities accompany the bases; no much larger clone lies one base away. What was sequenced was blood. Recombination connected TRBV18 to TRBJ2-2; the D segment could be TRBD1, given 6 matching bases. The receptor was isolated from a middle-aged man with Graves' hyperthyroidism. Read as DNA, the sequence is TGTGCCAGCTCACCACCGATGGGGGCTAGTAGGACCGGGGAGCTGTTTTTT. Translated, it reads CASSPPMGASRTGELFF.